This T cell receptor (beta chain) came from a study of blood T cell repertoires in COVID-19. As for the study in general: In each case, the material was cDNA or gDNA derived from T cells, B-cell-depleted T cells, or PBMCs.

Per the original methods: Amplified reference gene primers provided the basis for estimating nucleated cell counts. Measured with immunoSEQ multiplex PCR; TCRdb has only the in-frame clones, and not every one. That table supplies the V and J calls and clone size; D and trimming were determined from the DNA. The sample contains approximately 220,000 clones, 87% of which appear only once. The CDR3 sequence is 17 residues long. V was pared by 4 bases and J by 4 bases, with 9 bases of the junction left unmatched. The germline CDR1 and CDR2 sequences are MNHNS and SASEGT. Sequencing was performed on peripheral blood. The TCR was taken from a man aged 55 to 70 who had recovered from COVID-19. The rearrangement joins TRBV6-1 to TRBJ2-2; TRBD1 matches 10 bases. CDR3 residues: CASSAYGQGGRTGELFF. DNA for the CDR3: TGTGCCAGCAGTGCCTACGGACAGGGGGGGCGCACCGGGGAGCTGTTTTTT.